Detailed here is one T cell receptor beta chain. This clone appeared a few times. Which antigen it targets is not known. Base qualities are not provided; no much larger clone lies one nucleotide away. Whole blood was collected in K2EDTA tubes by collaborating institutions according to the institutions' own protocols. For TCRbeta analysis, collaborators shipped samples in one of three forms: frozen whole blood, isolated PBMCs, or DNA extracted from either of those sample types. The CDR3 has 16 amino acids, counting the end cysteine and phenylalanine. Kept here is only the CDR3 DNA, which spans 48 bases and is read in frame from base 1. V is cut by 5 bases and J by 4 bases, and the space between the germline ends is 18 bases. CDR1 and CDR2 are drawn from the germline V gene (reference sequence): SEHNR, FQNEAQ. This specimen belongs to a study of blood T cell repertoires in COVID-19 (dated by TCRdb to the early 2020s). About the investigation overall: Collaborator samples came from the United States, Italy and Spain and covered acute and convalescent phases of COVID-19. Samples came from the ongoing ImmuneRACE study (first 160 participants) plus 1,254 subjects from 6 global collaborators. HLA class I and class II types, where available, came from metadata supplied by the sample provider rather than from assay-based typing. Deeply sampled blood TCRbeta repertoires from subjects exposed to, actively infected with, or recovered from COVID-19 were included in the dataset. Sample metadata almost always included a de-identified subject ID, COVID-19 status, age in years and sex. The repertoires were released in a freely available public database meant as a resource for research on the immune response to SARS-CoV-2. The material from the prospective study consisted of cDNA or gDNA derived from T cells, B-cell-depleted T cells, or PBMCs.

Paper-wide results and their limitations: How much clinical and demographic metadata was included differed by source and by participant, and the metadata was provided uncurated.

TCRbeta CDR3 regions were amplified from genomic DNA by means of the immunoSEQ Assay, a bias-controlled multiplex PCR. Regarding the original processing steps: The number of nucleated cells in each sample was estimated by amplification of reference gene primers within the assay. Sequence reads were collapsed and filtered to measure the absolute abundance of every unique TCRbeta CDR3 rearrangement. For each sample, productive Simpson clonality was calculated by taking the square root of Simpson's diversity index across productive rearrangements. Drawn from immuneACCESS, this table holds only the in-frame rearrangements with V and J called that TCRdb kept. Clones are partly lost; checked studies trace under half to an unresolved V gene and leave the rest unexplained. V and J calls and clone size are those listed in that table; D and trimming were worked out from the DNA. The sample data list just under 85,000 clones, and around 80% of these were observed just once. About 31% of the sample lies in the top ten.

This clonotype was sampled from a woman of 80 years or more with acute or convalescent COVID-19. This chain is built from TRBV7-9 and TRBJ2-1, and perhaps TRBD2 as D gene, on 6 matching bases. The sequenced sample was peripheral blood. The DNA sequence reads TGTGCCAGCAGCCCCGCCCTTGCGGGACGGTACAATGAGCAGTTCTTC. Translation gives CASSPALAGRYNEQFF.